The next 4 T cell receptor beta chains were all read from a single sample in a study of PD-L1 blockade in urothelial cancer. Measured with immunoSEQ multiplex PCR; TCRdb has only the in-frame clones, and not every one. The table shows around 80,000 clones, with roughly nine tenths occurring only once. Sequences were derived from PBMCs, sampled around atezolizumab (anti-PD-L1) treatment. The receptor set was obtained from a woman aged 70-85 years with urothelial cancer.

The gene calls are TRBV2 and TRBJ2-2, with D maybe TRBD1 (6 bases). This CDR3 has 13 residues. Germline V gene sequence: CDR1 SNHLY, CDR2 FYNNEI. Trimming removed 7 bases from V and 5 bases from J, with 11 bases in between. In nucleotides, the CDR3 is TGTGCCAGCAAGGGGGTATGGACCGGGGAGCTGTTTTTT. As protein: CASKGVWTGELFF.

This rearrangement joins TRBV19 to TRBJ2-7; D possibly corresponds to TRBD1 (5 bases). The V and J ends lost 4 bases and 4 bases respectively, with 17 bases between them. Per germline, CDR1 LNHDA and CDR2 SQIVND (reference sequence). The CDR3 is made up of 15 amino acids. The CDR3 is CASSTPSQGAYEQYF. The CDR3 region has the DNA TGTGCCAGTAGTACCCCGAGTCAGGGCGCGTACGAGCAGTACTTC.

The chain combines TRBV9 with TRBJ2-5; D is perhaps TRBD2 (5 bases). CDR3 length: 14 residues. V shed 4 bases and J shed 0 bases, with 10 bases lying between them. Germline V gene sequence: CDR1 SGDLS, CDR2 YYNGEE. The CDR3 reads CASSPRRYQETQYF. The CDR3 nucleotides are TGTGCCAGCAGCCCCAGGAGGTACCAAGAGACCCAGTACTTC.

A few counts support this clone. The chain combines TRBV4-1 with TRBJ1-1; D not certain. Germline CDR1 reads MGHRA; CDR2 reads YSYEKL. Trimming pared 3 bases from V and 8 bases from J, leaving 10 bases between. The length of the CDR3 is 12 residues. The DNA of the CDR3 is TGCGCCAGCAGCCACCCCGGGAGGGAAGCTTTCTTT. Protein: CASSHPGREAFF.